Presented here are 2 T cell receptor beta chains from one specimen sequenced in a study of naive and memory T cell subsets (dated by TCRdb to between 2016 and 2019). The library relied on UMI-ligation and nested PCR. TCRdb lists the instrument as Illumina MiSeq. The beta constant-region primer consisted of an equimolar mixture of two oligonucleotides that together covered TRBC1 and TRBC2. Four rounds of PCR, combining the SP2 primer with nested alpha and beta constant-region primers, were used to amplify the ligated cDNA. The raw public data were reprocessed by TCRdb itself: fastp quality trimming at Q25, MiXCR clonotype calling, in-frame beta chains only. Entries are consolidated by CDR3 protein sequence, retaining the most common genes and DNA. Within this sample are roughly 80,000 distinct CDR3 sequences, with approximately 9.2% of them counted one time only. The top ten clonotypes cover around 1.3% of the sample.

The sample comprised naive CD8+ T cells from blood. The cell subset or site label, read with the paper, signifies: naive T cells, CD45RA high CD27+. Receptors were obtained from a human donor in good health.

This clonotype was observed a handful of times. The genes are TRBV10-3 and TRBJ1-2, with TRBD1 as a possible D gene (5 bases). The CDR3 is made up of 16 amino acids. V dropped 7 bases and J dropped 4 bases, with 22 bases sitting between them. Germline CDR1 reads ENHRY; CDR2 reads SYGVKD. The CDR3 DNA reads TGTGCCATCACCCGAGAGGGAGGGGATCGGACCTATGGCTACACCTTC. Encoded protein: CAITREGGDRTYGYTF.

This clonotype has more than one count but fewer than ten. V gene TRBV7-9 combines with J gene TRBJ1-1, with 9 nucleotides matching TRBD1. Germline loops: CDR1 SEHNR, CDR2 FQNEAQ (reference sequence). The CDR3 has 16 amino acids. V shed 5 bases and J 3 bases; nucleotides not matched to a gene: 10. The CDR3 is CASSPGQGIRDTEAFF. CDR3 coding DNA: TGTGCCAGCAGCCCTGGACAGGGGATAAGGGACACTGAAGCTTTCTTT.